These 3 T cell receptor beta chains were all obtained from the same sample, sequenced in a study of shared clonotypes between healthy human individuals. CD45RO negativity and positive selection for CCR7 defined naive CD8 cells, a population that excluded terminally differentiated effector memory CD45RA+ cells. Measured with immunoSEQ multiplex PCR; TCRdb has only the in-frame clones, and not every one. The sample carries about 1.9 million clones, roughly 93% recorded once. Sequenced input: naive CD8+ T cells from PBMCs. Receptors were obtained from a man younger than 35 in good health. Some clones in this sample may be carry-over from other donors' samples.

This chain uses TRBV4-1 with TRBJ2-1; 12 nucleotides align to TRBD2. After removal of 8 bases from V and 6 bases from J, the junction contained 17 bases not matched to a gene. The CDR3 totals 18 residues. CDR1 and CDR2 from the germline V gene are MGHRA and YSYEKL. In DNA form, the CDR3 reads TGCGCCAGCTCAATGTCTAGCGGGAGGGCTTTTATGCCCAATGAGCAGTTCTTC. Amino acids: CASSMSSGRAFMPNEQFF.

This clone was observed a single time. The CDR3 is CASSGQREGPFGELFF. The CDR3 region has the DNA TGCGCCAGCAGTGGGCAACGGGAGGGCCCTTTCGGGGAGCTGTTTTTT. The rearrangement uses TRBV10-2 and TRBJ2-2; 8 nucleotides match TRBD2. The CDR3 sequence is 16 residues long. After removal of 4 bases from V and 7 bases from J, the junction contained 11 bases not matched to a gene. Germline V gives CDR1 WSHSY, CDR2 SAAADI.

This clone was seen only once. CDR3 in DNA: TGTGCCAGCAGCTTAATAGCAGATACGCAGTATTTT. This sequence encodes CASSLIADTQYF. The chain joins TRBV7-2 to TRBJ2-3; D gene uncertain. V shed 2 bases and J shed 4 bases, with 4 bases lying between them. CDR1 and CDR2 (germline): SGHTA, FQGNSA. This CDR3 has 12 residues. The full variable domain, rest sourced from reference TRBV7-2 and TRBJ2-3, is GAGVSQSPSNKVTEKGKDVELRCDPISGHTALYWYRQSLGQGLEFLIYFQGNSAPDKSGLPSDRFSAERTGGSVSTLTIQRTQQEDSAVYLCASSLIADTQYFGPGTRLTVL.